The clone carrying this T cell receptor beta chain occurred many times. Germline V gene data show CDR1 as MNHNS and CDR2 as SASEGT. This CDR3 spans 12 amino acids. V lost 1 base to trimming and J lost 11 bases, with 8 bases between them. This entry is derived from a study of identical twins. TCRdb reprocessed the 5' RACE reads with MiXCR, giving one entry per CDR3 protein. The data show about 240,000 distinct CDR3 sequences, approximately 10% seen once. Sequencing used memory T cells sorted from blood. The receptor was isolated from a man aged 50 to 59 in good health. This chain joins TRBV6-1 and TRBJ1-4; no clear D gene. The CDR3 region has the DNA TGTGCCAGCAGTGAAGGGGCCTCCAAACTGTTTTTT. Translation: CASSEGASKLFF.